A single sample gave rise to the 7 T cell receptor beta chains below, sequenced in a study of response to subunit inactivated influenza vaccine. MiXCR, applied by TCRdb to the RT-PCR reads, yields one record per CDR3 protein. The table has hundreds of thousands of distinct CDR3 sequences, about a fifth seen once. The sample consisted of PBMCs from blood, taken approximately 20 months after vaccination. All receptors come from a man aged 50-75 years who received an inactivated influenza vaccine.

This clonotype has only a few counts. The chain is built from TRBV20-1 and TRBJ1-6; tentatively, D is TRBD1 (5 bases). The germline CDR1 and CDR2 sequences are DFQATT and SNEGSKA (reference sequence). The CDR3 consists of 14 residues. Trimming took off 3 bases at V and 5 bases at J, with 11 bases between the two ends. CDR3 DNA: TGCAGTGCTAGCGAGGGGTACAATAATTCACCCCTCCACTTT. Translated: CSASEGYNNSPLHF.

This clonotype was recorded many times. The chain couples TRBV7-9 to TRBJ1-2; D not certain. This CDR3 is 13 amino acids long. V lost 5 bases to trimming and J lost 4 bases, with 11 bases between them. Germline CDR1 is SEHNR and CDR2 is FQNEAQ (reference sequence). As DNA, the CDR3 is TGTGCCAGCAGCGCCGACACGTTCTATGGCTACACCTTC. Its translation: CASSADTFYGYTF.

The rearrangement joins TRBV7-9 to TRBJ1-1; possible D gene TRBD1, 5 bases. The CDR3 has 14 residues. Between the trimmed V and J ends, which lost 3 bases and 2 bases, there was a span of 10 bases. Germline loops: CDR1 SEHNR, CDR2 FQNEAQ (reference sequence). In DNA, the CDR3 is TGTGCCAGCAGCTTTGGGGGACGAAACACTGAAGCTTTCTTT. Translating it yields CASSFGGRNTEAFF.

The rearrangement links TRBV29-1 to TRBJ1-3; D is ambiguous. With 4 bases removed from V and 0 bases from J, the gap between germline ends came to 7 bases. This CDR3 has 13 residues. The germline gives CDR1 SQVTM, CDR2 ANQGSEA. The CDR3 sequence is CSVASHSGNTIYF. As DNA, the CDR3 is TGCAGCGTTGCTTCGCACTCTGGAAACACCATATATTTT.

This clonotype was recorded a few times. The DNA for the CDR3 is TGTGCCAGCAGAGGAGGCGGGTTTAAAGTCTCCTACAATGAGCAGTTCTTC. This translates into CASRGGGFKVSYNEQFF. The chain recombines TRBV12-3 or TRBV12-4 with TRBJ2-1; tentatively, D is TRBD2 (5 bases). The CDR3 totals 17 residues. Trimming cost V 6 bases and J 0 bases, with 18 bases left between them.

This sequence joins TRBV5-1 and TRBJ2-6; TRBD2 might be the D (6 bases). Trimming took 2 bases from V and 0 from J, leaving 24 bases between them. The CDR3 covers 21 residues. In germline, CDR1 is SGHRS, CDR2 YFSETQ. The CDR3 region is CASSFGVMQAGGRSGANVLTF. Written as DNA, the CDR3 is TGCGCCAGCAGCTTTGGAGTTATGCAGGCAGGAGGGCGCTCTGGGGCCAACGTCCTGACTTTC.

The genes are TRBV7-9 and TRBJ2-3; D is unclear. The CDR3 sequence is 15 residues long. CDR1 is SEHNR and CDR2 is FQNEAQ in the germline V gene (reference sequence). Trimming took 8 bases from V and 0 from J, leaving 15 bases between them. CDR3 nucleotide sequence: TGTGCCAGCGGTGATCAACGCAGGAGCACAGATACGCAGTATTTT. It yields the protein CASGDQRRSTDTQYF.